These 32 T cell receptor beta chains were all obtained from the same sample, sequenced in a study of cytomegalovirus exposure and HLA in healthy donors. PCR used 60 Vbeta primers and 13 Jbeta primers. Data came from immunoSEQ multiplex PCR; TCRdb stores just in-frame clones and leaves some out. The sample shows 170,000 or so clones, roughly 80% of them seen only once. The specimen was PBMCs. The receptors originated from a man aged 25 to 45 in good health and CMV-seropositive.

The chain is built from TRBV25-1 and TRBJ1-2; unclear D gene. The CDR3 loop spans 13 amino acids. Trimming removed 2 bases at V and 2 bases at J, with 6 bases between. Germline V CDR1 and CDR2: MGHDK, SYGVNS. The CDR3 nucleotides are TGTGCCAGCAGTGAAAATCAGAACTATGGCTACACCTTC. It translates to CASSENQNYGYTF.

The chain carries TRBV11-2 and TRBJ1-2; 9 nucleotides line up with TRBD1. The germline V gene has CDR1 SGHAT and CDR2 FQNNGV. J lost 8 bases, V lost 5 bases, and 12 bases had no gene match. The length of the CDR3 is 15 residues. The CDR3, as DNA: TGTGCCAGCAGCGCTATACAGGGGGCCGGGCGAGGCTACACCTTC. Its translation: CASSAIQGAGRGYTF.

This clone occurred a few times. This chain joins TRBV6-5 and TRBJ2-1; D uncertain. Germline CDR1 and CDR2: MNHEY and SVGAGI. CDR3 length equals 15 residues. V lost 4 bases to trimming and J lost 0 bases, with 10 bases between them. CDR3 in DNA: TGTGCCAGCAGTTTGTCGCACGGCTCCTACAATGAGCAGTTCTTC. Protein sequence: CASSLSHGSYNEQFF.

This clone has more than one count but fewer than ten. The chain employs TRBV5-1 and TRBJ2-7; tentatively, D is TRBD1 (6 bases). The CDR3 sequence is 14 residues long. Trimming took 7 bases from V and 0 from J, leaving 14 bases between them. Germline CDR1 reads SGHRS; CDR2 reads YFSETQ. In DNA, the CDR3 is TGCGCCAGCGGCCGCGGACAGAGCTCCTACGAGCAGTACTTC. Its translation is CASGRGQSSYEQYF. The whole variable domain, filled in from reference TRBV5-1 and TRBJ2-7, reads KAGVTQTPRYLIKTRGQQVTLSCSPISGHRSVSWYQQTPGQGLQFLFEYFSETQRNKGNFPGRFSGRQFSNSRSEMNVSTLELGDSALYLCASGRGQSSYEQYFGPGTRLTVT.

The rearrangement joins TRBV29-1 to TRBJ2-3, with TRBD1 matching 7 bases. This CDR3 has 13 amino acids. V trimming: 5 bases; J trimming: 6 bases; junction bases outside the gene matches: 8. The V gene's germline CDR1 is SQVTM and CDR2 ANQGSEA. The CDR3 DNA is TGCAGCGTTTTCGACAGGGCCCTCGATACGCAGTATTTT. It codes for CSVFDRALDTQYF.

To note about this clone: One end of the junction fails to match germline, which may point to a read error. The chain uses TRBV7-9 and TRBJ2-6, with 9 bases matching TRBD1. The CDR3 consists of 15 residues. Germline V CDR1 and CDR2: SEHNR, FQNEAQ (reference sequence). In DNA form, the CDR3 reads TGTTCCAGCAGCTTCCCCGGGACAGGGAGAATTCTCCTGACTTTC. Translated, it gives CSSSFPGTGRILLTF.

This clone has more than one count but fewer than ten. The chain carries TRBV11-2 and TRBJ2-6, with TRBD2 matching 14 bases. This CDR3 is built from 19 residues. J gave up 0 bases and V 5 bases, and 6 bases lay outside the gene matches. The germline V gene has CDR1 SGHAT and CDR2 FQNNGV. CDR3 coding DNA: TGTGCCAGCAGCGACGGACTAGCGGGAGGACCCTCTGGGGCCAACGTCCTGACTTTC. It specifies CASSDGLAGGPSGANVLTF.

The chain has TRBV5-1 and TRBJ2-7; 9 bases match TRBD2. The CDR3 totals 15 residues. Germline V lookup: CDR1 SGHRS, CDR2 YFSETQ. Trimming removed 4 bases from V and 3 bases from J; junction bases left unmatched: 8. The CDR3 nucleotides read TGCGCCAGCAGCGGAGCGACTAGCGGACGCTACGAGCAGTACTTC. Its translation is CASSGATSGRYEQYF.

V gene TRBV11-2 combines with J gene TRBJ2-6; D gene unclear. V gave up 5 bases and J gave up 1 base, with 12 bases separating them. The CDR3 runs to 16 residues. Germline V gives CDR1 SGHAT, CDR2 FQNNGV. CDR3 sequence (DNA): TGTGCCAGCAGCCCTGGGCCACGGTCTGGGGCCAACGTCCTGACTTTC. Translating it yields CASSPGPRSGANVLTF.

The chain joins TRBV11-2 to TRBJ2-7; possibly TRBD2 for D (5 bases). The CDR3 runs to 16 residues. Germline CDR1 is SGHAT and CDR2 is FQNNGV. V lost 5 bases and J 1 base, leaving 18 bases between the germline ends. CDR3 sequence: CASSPIGGSSSYEQYF. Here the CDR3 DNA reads TGTGCCAGCAGCCCGATCGGAGGTAGTAGTTCCTACGAGCAGTACTTC.

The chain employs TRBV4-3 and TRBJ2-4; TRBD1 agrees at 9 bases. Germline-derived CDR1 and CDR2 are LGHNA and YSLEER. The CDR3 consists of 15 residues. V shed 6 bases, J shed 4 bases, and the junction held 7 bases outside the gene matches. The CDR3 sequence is CASSTGGDGKNIQYF. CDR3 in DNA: TGCGCCAGCAGTACAGGGGGCGACGGAAAAAACATTCAGTACTTC.

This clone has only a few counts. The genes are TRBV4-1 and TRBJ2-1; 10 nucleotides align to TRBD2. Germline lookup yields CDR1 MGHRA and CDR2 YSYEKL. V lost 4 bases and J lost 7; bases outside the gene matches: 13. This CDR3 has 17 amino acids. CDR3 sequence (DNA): TGCGCCAGCAGCCCTCGTCCCGGACTAGCGGTGGAGAATGAGCAGTTCTTC. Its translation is CASSPRPGLAVENEQFF.

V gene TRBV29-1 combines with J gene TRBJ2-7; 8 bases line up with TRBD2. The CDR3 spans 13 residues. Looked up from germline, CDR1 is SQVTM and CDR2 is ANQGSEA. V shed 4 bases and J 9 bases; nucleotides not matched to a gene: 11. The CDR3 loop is CSVAVTGGEAQYF. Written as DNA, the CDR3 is TGCAGCGTTGCTGTCACGGGAGGGGAAGCGCAGTACTTC.

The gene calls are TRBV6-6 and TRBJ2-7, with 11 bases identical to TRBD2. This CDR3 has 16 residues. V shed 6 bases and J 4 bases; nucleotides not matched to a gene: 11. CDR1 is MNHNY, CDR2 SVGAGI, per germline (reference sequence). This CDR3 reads CASRPLAGGQFYEQYF. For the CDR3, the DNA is TGTGCCAGCAGGCCTCTAGCGGGGGGCCAATTTTACGAGCAGTACTTC.

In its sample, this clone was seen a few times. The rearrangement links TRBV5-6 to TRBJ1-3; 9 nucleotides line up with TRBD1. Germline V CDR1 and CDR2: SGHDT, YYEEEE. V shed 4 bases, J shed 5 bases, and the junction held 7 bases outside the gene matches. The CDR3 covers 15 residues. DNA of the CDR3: TGTGCCAGCAGCCATTACAGGGGGCCTCGAAACACCATATATTTT. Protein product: CASSHYRGPRNTIYF.

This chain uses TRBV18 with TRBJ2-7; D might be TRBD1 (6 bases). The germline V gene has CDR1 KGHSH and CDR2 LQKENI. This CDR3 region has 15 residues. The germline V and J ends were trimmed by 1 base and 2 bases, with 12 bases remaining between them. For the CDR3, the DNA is TGTGCCAGCTCACCACGTGCGGACAGACCCTACGAGCAGTACTTC. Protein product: CASSPRADRPYEQYF.

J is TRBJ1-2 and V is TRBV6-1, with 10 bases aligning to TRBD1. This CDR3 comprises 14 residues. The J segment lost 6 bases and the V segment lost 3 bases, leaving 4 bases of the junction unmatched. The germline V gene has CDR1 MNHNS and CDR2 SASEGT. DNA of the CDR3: TGTGCCAGCAGTGAGATGGGACAGGGGAATGGCTACACCTTC. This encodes CASSEMGQGNGYTF.

CDR3 residues: CASSLGRDNEQFF. In DNA, the CDR3 is TGTGCCAGCAGCTTGGGGAGGGACAATGAGCAGTTCTTC. The chain couples TRBV5-4 to TRBJ2-1, with D maybe TRBD2 (6 bases). V shed 0 bases and J shed 5 bases, with 6 bases lying between them. CDR1 and CDR2 (germline): SGHNT, YYREEE (reference sequence). The CDR3 loop spans 13 amino acids.

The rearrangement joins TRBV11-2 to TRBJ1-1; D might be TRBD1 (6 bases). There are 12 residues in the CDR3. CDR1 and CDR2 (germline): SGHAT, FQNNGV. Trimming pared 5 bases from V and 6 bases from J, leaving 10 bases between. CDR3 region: CASSPHRAEAFF. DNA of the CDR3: TGTGCCAGCAGCCCCCACAGGGCTGAAGCTTTCTTT.

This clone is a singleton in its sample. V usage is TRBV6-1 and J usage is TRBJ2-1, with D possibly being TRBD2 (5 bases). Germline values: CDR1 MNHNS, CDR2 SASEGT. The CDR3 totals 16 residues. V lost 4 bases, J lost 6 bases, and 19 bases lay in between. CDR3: CASSGQLATMGNEQFF. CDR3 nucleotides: TGTGCCAGCAGTGGGCAGCTAGCAACGATGGGCAATGAGCAGTTCTTC.

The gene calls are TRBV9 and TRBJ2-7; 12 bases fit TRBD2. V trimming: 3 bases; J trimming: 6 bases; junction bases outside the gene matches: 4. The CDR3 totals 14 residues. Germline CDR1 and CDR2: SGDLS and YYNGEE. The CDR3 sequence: CASSAGLAGGEQYF. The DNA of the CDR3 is TGTGCCAGCAGCGCGGGACTAGCGGGTGGCGAGCAGTACTTC.

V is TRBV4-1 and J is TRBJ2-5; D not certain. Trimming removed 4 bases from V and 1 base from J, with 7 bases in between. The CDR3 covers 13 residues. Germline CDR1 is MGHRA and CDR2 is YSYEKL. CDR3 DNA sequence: TGCGCCAGCAGCCGGGCCCGCCAAGAGACCCAGTACTTC. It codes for CASSRARQETQYF.

CDR3 loop: CASGADRGDQETQYF. The CDR3 DNA reads as TGTGCCAGCGGTGCCGACAGGGGGGACCAAGAGACCCAGTACTTC. This sequence joins TRBV2 and TRBJ2-5; the match to TRBD1 covers 9 bases. With 8 bases clipped from V and 0 bases from J, the junction kept 7 bases outside the gene matches. This CDR3 comprises 15 residues. Germline CDR1 is SNHLY and CDR2 is FYNNEI. The whole variable domain, remainder taken from reference TRBV2 and TRBJ2-5, is EPEVTQTPSHQVTQMGQEVILRCVPISNHLYFYWYRQILGQKVEFLVSFYNNEISEKSEIFDDQFSVERPDGSNFTLKIRSTKLEDSAMYFCASGADRGDQETQYFGPGTRLLVL.

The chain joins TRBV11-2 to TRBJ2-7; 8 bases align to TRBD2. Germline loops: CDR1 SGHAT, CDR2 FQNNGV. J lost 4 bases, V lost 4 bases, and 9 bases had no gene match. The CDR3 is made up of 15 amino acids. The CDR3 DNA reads TGTGCCAGCAGCTCCGGCGGGACTAGGGGGTACGAGCAGTACTTC. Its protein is CASSSGGTRGYEQYF. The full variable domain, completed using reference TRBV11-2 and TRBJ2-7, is EAGVAQSPRYKIIEKRQSVAFWCNPISGHATLYWYQQILGQGPKLLIQFQNNGVVDDSQLPKDRFSAERLKGVDSTLKIQPAKLEDSAVYLCASSSGGTRGYEQYFGPGTRLTVT.

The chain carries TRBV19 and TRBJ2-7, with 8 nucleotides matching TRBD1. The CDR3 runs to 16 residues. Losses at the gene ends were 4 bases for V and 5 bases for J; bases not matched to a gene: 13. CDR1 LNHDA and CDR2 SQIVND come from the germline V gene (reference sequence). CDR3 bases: TGTGCCAGTAGTAAGAGTCTGGGGACAGGAGGCCACGAGCAGTACTTC. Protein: CASSKSLGTGGHEQYF.

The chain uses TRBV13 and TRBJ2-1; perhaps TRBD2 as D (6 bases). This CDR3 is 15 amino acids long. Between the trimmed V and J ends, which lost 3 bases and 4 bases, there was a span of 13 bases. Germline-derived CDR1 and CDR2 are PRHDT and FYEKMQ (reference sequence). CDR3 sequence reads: CASSFHDSGYNEQFF. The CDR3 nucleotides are TGTGCCAGCAGCTTCCACGATAGCGGTTACAATGAGCAGTTCTTC.

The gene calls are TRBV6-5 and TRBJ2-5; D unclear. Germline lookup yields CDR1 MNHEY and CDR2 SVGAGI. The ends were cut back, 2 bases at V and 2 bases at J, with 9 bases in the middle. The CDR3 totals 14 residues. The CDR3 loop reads CASSYVPEQETQYF. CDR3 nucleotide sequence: TGTGCCAGCAGTTACGTCCCAGAACAAGAGACCCAGTACTTC.

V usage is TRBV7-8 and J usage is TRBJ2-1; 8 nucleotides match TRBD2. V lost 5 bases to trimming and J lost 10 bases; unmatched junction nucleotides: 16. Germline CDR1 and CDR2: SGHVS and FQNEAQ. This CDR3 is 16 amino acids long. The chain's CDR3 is CASSPTRASGSSEQFF. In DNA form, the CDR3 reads TGTGCCAGCAGCCCGACTCGGGCTAGCGGGTCCTCCGAGCAGTTCTTC.

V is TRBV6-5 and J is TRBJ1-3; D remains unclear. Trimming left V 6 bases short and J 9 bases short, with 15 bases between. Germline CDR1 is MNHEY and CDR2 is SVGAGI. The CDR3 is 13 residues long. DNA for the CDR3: TGTGCCAGCAGCCCGACTCCTCGGGGCACCATATATTTT. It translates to CASSPTPRGTIYF.

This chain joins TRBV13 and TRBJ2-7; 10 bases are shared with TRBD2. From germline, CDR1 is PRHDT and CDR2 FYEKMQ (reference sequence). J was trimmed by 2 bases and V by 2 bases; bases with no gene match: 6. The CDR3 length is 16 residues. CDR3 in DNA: TGTGCCAGCAGCTTAAGTGACAGCGGGAGGGCCTACGAGCAGTACTTC. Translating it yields CASSLSDSGRAYEQYF.

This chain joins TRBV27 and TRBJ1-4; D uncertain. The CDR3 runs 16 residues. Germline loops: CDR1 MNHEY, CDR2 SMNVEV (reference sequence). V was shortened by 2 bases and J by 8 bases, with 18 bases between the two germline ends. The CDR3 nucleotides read TGTGCCAGCAGTTTACGCGGCGGGAAGAGACGGGAAAAACTGTTTTTT. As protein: CASSLRGGKRREKLFF.

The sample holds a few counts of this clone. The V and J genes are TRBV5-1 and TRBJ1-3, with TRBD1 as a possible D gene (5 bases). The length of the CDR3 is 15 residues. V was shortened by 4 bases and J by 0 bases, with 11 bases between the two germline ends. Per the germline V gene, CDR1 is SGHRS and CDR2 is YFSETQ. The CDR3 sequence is CASSLRVGSGNTIYF. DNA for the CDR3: TGCGCCAGCAGCCTCAGGGTCGGCTCTGGAAACACCATATATTTT.